This TCR beta chain was sequenced in a study of blood T cell repertoires in COVID-19. In the study overall: COVID-19 samples collected from the United States, Italy and Spain covered acute and convalescent phases. From T cells, B-cell-depleted T cells, or PBMCs came the material, which was cDNA or gDNA.

Germline CDR1 reads MNHEY; CDR2 reads SMNVEV (reference sequence). V lost 5 bases and J lost 5, with 16 bases in between. CDR3 length: 14 residues. In the authors' workflow: Using reference gene primer amplification, nucleated cell counts were estimated. Data came from immunoSEQ multiplex PCR; TCRdb stores just in-frame clones and leaves some out. V and J calls and clone size are copied from that table; D and trimming were computed from the DNA. The sample records roughly 500,000 clones, approximately 92% being singletons. Seattle's cohort entered during active infection and was followed longitudinally.

The receptor was isolated from a man between 18 and 29 years old with COVID-19, enrolled during active disease. Sequencing was done on a sample of peripheral blood. The chain joins TRBV27 to TRBJ2-7; perhaps TRBD1 as D (6 bases). The CDR3 nucleotides are TGTGCCAGCAGTCCCCAGGTGACAGGCAACGAGCAGTACTTC. Its translation is CASSPQVTGNEQYF.